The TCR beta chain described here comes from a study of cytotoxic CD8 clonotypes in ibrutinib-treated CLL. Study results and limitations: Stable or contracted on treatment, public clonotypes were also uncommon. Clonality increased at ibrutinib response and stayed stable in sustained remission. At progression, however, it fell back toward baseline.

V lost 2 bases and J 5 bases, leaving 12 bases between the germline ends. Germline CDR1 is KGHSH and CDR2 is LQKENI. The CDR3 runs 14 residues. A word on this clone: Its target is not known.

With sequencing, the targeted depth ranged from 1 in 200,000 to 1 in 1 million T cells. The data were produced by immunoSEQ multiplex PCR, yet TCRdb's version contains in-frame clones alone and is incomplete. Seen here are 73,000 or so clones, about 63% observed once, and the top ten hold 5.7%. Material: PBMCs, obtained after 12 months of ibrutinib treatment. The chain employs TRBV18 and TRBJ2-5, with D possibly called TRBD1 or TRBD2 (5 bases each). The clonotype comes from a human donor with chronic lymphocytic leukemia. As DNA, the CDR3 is TGTGCCAGCTCACCAGGGCAACGGGACGAGACCCAGTACTTC. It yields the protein CASSPGQRDETQYF.